This is a list of T cell receptor beta chains from one sample in a study of OX40 agonist ivuxolimab in advanced cancers. The assay was immunoSEQ multiplex PCR, and TCRdb's table has in-frame clones only and misses some. The sample records approximately 30,000 clones, roughly 90% being singletons. The sequencing here drew on CD4+ or CD8+ T cells sorted from blood, taken in a trial of the OX40 agonist ivuxolimab. These receptors all stem from an adult with an advanced solid tumor such as melanoma, head and neck, liver or kidney cancer. The CDR3 runs from the conserved cysteine through the conserved F or W. The D gene is left open where the match is weak. Clone size is given for some rows only: seen once, a few or many times, or a class if the clone is expanded.

D gene	J gene	clone size	V gene	CDR3 DNA	CDR3 protein
-	TRBJ1-5	-	TRBV9	TGTGCCAGCAGCGTAGACGGCAATCAGCCCCAGCATTTT	CASSVDGNQPQHF
TRBD1	TRBJ1-1	-	TRBV6-6	TGTGCCAGCAGTCACCCGGGACAGGAAGCTTTCTTT	CASSHPGQEAFF
TRBD1	TRBJ2-1	once	TRBV9	TGTGCCAGCAGCACGGGACAGCCCAATGAGCAGTTCTTC	CASSTGQPNEQFF
TRBD1	TRBJ1-4	-	TRBV15	TGTGCCACCAGCAGCGACAGGGTAGATGAAAAACTGTTTTTT	CATSSDRVDEKLFF
-	TRBJ1-2	-	TRBV29-1	TGCAGCGTTGGAACGGGAAACTATGGCTACACCTTC	CSVGTGNYGYTF
-	TRBJ2-7	-	TRBV4-3	TGCGCCAGCAGCCAAGGAGTGGAAGGGATGACCTACGAGCAGTACTTC	CASSQGVEGMTYEQYF
-	TRBJ1-5	few	TRBV28	TGTGCCAGCTTATCCTCCCGGACAGCAAGCAATCAGCCCCAGCATTTT	CASLSSRTASNQPQHF
-	TRBJ2-7	-	TRBV21-1	TGTGCCAGCAGCGGCCGGGACAGGGCCCCCGAGCAGTACTTC	CASSGRDRAPEQYF
-	TRBJ2-7	-	TRBV19	TGTGCCAGTAGTATACGGAGGGAACGAACCTACGAGCAGTACTTC	CASSIRRERTYEQYF
TRBD2	TRBJ2-2	-	TRBV29-1	TGCAGCGCCGTACGGACTAGCGGGAGTGTGGCCGGGGAGCTGTTTTTT	CSAVRTSGSVAGELFF
-	TRBJ1-1	-	TRBV5-1	TGCGCCAGCAGCTTGGGGTCGGGGGCGAGCACTGAAGCTTTCTTT	CASSLGSGASTEAFF
-	TRBJ1-1	once	TRBV28	TGTGCCAGCAGTCCCCCCACCGACAGGCCAGCTTTCTTT	CASSPPTDRPAFF
TRBD1	TRBJ2-6	-	TRBV29-1	TGCAGCGTTGAAGTAGCTCGACAGGGGCGGACTGGGGCCAACGTCCTGACTTTC	CSVEVARQGRTGANVLTF
TRBD1	TRBJ2-7	-	TRBV5-1	TGCGCCAGCAGCTTGCGGACAGGGGGGGTCTACGAGCAGTACTTC	CASSLRTGGVYEQYF
TRBD2	TRBJ2-1	-	TRBV4-3	TGCGCCAGCAGCCAAGCACCGGGACTAGCGGGACTAAGCTCCTACAATGAGCAGTTCTTC	CASSQAPGLAGLSSYNEQFF
-	TRBJ1-4	-	TRBV25-1	TGTGCCAGCAGTGAATGGGAGGTTCGGGAAAAACTGTTTTTT	CASSEWEVREKLFF
TRBD2	TRBJ2-2	-	TRBV13	TGTGCCAGCAGCGCCGAGCGGGGCCGGAGCACCGGGGAGCTGTTTTTT	CASSAERGRSTGELFF
TRBD2	TRBJ2-3	-	TRBV7-2	TGTGCCAGCAGCCGTGGGGGGGAAGATACGCAGTATTTT	CASSRGGEDTQYF